This TCR beta chain was captured by sequencing in a study of CD8+ T cells in alopecia areata. It was cDNA, reverse transcribed from extracted RNA, that served as the sequencing template. Only in-frame clones appear in the TCRdb table, and some are missing; sequencing was by immunoSEQ multiplex PCR. The data show about 150,000 clones, 58% seen once. From PBMCs, CD4+ and CD8+ T cells were sorted. Trimming took 5 bases from V and 8 from J; bases not matched to a gene: 9. The germline V gene encodes CDR1 SGHAT and CDR2 FQNNGV. The CDR3 has 15 amino acids. Sequencing used CD4+ T cells sorted from blood, obtained at week 0. The chain combines TRBV11-2 with TRBJ1-4, with 9 bases matching TRBD1. The receptor was isolated from a human donor with alopecia areata. CDR3 DNA sequence: TGTGCCAGCAGCCTATTACAGGGGGCAGGAGAAAAACTGTTTTTT. It yields the protein CASSLLQGAGEKLFF.